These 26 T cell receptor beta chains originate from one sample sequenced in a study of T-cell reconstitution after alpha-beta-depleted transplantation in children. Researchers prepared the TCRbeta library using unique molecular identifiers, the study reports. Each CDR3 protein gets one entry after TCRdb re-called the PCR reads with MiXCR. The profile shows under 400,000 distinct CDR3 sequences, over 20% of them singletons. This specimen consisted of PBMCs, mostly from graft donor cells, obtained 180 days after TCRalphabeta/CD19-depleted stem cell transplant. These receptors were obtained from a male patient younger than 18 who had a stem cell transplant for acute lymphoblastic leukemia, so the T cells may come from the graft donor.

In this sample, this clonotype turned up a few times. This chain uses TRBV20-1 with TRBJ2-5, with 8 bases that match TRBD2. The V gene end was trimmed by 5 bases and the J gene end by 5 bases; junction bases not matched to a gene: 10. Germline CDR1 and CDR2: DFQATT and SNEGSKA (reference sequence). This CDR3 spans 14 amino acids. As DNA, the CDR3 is TGCAGTGCTCCCCCGACTAGCGTCCCTGAGACCCAGTACTTC. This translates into CSAPPTSVPETQYF.

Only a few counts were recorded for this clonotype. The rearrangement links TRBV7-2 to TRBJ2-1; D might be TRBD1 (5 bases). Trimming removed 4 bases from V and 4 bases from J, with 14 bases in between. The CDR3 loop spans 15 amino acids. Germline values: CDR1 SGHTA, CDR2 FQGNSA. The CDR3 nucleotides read TGTGCCAGCAGCTCATCCTCAGGGTCGTACAATGAGCAGTTCTTC. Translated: CASSSSSGSYNEQFF.

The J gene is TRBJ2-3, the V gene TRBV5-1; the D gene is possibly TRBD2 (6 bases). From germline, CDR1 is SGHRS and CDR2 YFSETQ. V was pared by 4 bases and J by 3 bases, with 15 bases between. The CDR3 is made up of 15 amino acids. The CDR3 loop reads CASSKRWRGTDTQYF. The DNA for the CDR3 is TGCGCCAGCAGCAAACGCTGGCGGGGAACAGATACGCAGTATTTT.

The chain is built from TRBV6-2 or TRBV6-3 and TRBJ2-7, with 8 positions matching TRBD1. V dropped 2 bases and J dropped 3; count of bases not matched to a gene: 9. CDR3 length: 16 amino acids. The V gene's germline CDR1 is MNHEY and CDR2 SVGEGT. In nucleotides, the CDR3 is TGTGCCAGCAGTTACCGAATACGGACAGGGCGCTACGAGCAGTACTTC. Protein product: CASSYRIRTGRYEQYF.

The DNA of the CDR3 is TGTGCCAGCTCACGGGACAGGAGTAGTTCACCCCTCCACTTT. Translated: CASSRDRSSSPLHF. V gene TRBV18 combines with J gene TRBJ1-6; 8 positions match TRBD1. Germline values: CDR1 KGHSH, CDR2 LQKENI. The trim removed 4 bases at V and 9 bases at J, leaving 5 bases unmatched. The CDR3 extends over 14 amino acids.

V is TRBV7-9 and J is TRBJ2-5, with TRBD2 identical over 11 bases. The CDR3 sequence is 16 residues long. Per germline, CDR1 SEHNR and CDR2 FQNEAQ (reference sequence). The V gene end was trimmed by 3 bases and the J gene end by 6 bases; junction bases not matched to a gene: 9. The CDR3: CASSFPTSGKGKTQYF. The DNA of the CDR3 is TGTGCCAGCAGCTTCCCGACTAGCGGGAAGGGGAAGACCCAGTACTTC.

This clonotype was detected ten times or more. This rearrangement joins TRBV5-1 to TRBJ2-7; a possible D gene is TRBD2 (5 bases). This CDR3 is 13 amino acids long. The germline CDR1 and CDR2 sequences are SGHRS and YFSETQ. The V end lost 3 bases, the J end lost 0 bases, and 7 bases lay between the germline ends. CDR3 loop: CASSSSGSYEQYF. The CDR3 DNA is TGCGCCAGCAGCTCCAGCGGCTCCTACGAGCAGTACTTC.

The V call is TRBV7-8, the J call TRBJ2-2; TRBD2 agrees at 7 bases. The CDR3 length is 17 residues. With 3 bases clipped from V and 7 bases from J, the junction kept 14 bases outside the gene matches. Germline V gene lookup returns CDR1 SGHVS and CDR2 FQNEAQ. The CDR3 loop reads CASSFGSSGPIDGELFF. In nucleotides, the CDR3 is TGTGCCAGCAGCTTTGGAAGTAGCGGGCCTATCGACGGGGAGCTGTTTTTT.

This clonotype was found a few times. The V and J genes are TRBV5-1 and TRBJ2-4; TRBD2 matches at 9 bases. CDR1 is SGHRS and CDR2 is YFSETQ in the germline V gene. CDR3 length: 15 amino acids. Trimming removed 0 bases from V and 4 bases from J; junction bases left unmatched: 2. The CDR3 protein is CASSLASGTKNIQYF. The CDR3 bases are TGCGCCAGCAGCTTGGCTAGCGGGACGAAAAACATTCAGTACTTC.

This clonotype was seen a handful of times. The CDR3 region has the DNA TGTGCCAGCAGTTACGGGGGAAACTACGAGCAGTACTTC. This codes for CASSYGGNYEQYF. The chain couples TRBV6-5 to TRBJ2-7; D may correspond to TRBD1 or TRBD2 (5 bases each). Trimming removed 2 bases at V and 3 bases at J, with 8 bases between. CDR1 is MNHEY, CDR2 SVGAGI, per germline. This CDR3 region has 13 residues.

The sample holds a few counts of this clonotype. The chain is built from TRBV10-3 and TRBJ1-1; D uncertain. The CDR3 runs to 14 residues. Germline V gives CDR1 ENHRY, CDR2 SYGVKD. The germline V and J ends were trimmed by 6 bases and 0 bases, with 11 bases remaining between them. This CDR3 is CAIRVTTMNTEAFF. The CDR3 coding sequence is TGTGCCATCAGGGTGACAACGATGAACACTGAAGCTTTCTTT.

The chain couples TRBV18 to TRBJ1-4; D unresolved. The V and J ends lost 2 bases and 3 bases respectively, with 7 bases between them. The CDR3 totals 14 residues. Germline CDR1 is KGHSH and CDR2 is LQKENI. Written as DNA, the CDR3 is TGTGCCAGCTCACCAGCGGGGTCTAATGAAAAACTGTTTTTT. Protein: CASSPAGSNEKLFF.

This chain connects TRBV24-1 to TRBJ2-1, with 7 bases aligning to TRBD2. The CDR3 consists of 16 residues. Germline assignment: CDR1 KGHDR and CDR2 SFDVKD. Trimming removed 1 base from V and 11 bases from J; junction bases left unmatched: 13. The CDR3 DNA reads TGTGCCACCAGTGATTTCCTGGGCGACGGGAGGAGACAGCAGTTCTTC. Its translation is CATSDFLGDGRRQQFF.

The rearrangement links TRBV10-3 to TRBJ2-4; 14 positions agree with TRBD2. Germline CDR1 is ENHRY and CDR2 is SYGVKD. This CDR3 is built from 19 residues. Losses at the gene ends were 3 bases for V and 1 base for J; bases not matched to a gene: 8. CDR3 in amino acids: CAISERLAGGPLAKNIQYF. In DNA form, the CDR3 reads TGTGCCATCAGTGAACGACTAGCGGGAGGGCCGTTGGCCAAAAACATTCAGTACTTC.

The CDR3 is CASGAPVGRGYTF. CDR3 DNA: TGTGCTAGTGGTGCCCCGGTTGGCCGCGGCTACACCTTC. The rearrangement uses TRBV12-5 and TRBJ1-2; D call uncertain. V was cut by 5 bases and J by 8 bases, with 15 bases left in between. The CDR3 covers 13 residues. The germline CDR1 and CDR2 sequences are LGHNT and FRNRAP.

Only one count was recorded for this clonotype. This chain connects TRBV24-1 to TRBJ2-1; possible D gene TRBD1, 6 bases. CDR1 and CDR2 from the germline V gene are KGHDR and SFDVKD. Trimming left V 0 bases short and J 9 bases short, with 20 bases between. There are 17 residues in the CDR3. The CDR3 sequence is CATSDLKRPAGAGEQFF. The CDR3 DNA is TGTGCCACCAGTGATTTGAAGCGCCCGGCAGGGGCGGGTGAGCAGTTCTTC.

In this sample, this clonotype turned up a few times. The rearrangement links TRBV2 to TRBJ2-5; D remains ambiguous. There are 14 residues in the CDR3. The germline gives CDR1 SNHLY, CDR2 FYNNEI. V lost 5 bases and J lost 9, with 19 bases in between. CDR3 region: CASSSESPTRSQYF. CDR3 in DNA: TGTGCCAGCAGTTCTGAGTCTCCGACCCGGTCCCAGTACTTC.

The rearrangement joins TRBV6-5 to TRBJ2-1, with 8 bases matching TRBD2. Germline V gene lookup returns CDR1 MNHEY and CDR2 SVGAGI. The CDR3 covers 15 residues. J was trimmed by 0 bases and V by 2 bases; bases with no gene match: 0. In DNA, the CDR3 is TGTGCCAGCAGTTACGGGACTAGCTCCTACAATGAGCAGTTCTTC. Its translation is CASSYGTSSYNEQFF.

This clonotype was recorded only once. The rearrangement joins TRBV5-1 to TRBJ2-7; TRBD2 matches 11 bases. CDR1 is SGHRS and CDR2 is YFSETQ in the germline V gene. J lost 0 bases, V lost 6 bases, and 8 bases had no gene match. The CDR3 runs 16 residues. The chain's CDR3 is CASTRDTSGSSYEQYF. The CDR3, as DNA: TGCGCCAGCACCCGGGACACTAGCGGGAGCTCCTACGAGCAGTACTTC.

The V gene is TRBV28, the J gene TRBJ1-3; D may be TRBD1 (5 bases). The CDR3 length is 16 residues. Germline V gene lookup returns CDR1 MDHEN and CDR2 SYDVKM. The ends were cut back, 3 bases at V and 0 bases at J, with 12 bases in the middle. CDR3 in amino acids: CASSLGRRTSGNTIYF. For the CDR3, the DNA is TGTGCCAGCAGTTTGGGACGTCGGACCTCTGGAAACACCATATATTTT.

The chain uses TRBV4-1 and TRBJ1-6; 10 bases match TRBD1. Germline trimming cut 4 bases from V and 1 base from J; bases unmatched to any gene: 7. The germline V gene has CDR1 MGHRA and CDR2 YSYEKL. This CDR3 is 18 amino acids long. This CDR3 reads CASSPRDRGLSYNSPLHF. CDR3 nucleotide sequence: TGCGCCAGCAGCCCCCGGGACAGGGGTTTATCCTATAATTCACCCCTCCACTTT.

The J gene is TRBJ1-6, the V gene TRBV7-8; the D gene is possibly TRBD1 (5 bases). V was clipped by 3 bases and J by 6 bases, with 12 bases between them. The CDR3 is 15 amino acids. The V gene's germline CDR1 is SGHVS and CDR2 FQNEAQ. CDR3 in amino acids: CASSFLQGPNSPLHF. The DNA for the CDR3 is TGTGCCAGCAGCTTTCTGCAGGGCCCTAATTCACCCCTCCACTTT.

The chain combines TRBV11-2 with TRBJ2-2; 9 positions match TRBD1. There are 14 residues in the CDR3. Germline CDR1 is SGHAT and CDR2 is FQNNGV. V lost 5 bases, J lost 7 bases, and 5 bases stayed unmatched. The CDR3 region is CASSLTGGFGELFF. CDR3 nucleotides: TGTGCCAGCAGCCTTACAGGGGGCTTCGGGGAGCTGTTTTTT.

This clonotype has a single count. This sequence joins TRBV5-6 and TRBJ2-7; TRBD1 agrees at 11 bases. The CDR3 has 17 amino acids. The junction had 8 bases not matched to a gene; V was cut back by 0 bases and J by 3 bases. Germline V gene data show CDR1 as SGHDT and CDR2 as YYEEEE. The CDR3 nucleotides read TGTGCCAGCAGCTTGGCCTACGGGACAGGGGGGAGCTACGAGCAGTACTTC. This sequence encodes CASSLAYGTGGSYEQYF.

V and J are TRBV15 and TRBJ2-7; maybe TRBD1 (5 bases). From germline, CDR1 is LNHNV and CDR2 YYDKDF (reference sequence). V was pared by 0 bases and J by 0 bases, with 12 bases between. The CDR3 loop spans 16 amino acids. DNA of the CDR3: TGTGCCACCAGCAGAGATTGGACGACAGACTCCTACGAGCAGTACTTC. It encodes CATSRDWTTDSYEQYF.

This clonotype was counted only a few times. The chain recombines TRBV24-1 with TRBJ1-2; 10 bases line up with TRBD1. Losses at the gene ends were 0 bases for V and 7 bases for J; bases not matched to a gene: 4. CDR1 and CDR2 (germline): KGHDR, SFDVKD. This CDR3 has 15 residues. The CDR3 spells CATSDLGQGVAGYTF. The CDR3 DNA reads TGTGCCACCAGTGATTTGGGACAGGGGGTGGCTGGCTACACCTTC.